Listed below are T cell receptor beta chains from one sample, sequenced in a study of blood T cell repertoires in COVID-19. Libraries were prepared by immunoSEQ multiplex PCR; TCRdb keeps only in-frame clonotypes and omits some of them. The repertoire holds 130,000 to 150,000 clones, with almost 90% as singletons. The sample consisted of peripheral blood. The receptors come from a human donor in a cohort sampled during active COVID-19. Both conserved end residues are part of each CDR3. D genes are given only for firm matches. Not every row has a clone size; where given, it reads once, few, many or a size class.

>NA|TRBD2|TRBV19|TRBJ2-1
CASSIVVAGGYEQFF
TGTGCCAGTAGTATAGTGGTAGCGGGGGGGTATGAGCAGTTCTTC
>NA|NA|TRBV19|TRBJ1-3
CASSMRREAGNTIYF
TGTGCCAGTAGTATGAGGCGGGAGGCTGGAAACACCATATATTTT
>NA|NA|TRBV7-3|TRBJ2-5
CASSSTPGEMTQYF
TGTGCCAGCAGCTCAACCCCGGGGGAGATGACCCAGTACTTC
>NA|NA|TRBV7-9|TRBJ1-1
CASSLLGFYTEAFF
TGTGCCAGCAGCTTACTAGGATTCTACACTGAAGCTTTCTTT
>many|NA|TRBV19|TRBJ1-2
CASSIPRTAIYGYTF
TGTGCCAGTAGTATACCTCGGACAGCCATCTATGGCTACACCTTC
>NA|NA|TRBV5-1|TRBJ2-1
CASSFNQGPEQFF
TGCGCCAGCAGCTTTAACCAGGGTCCGGAGCAGTTCTTC
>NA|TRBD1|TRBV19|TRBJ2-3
CASSTGDRGQGTDTQYF
TGTGCCAGTAGTACCGGGGACCGCGGACAGGGCACAGATACGCAGTATTTT
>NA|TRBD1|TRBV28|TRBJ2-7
CASSFNRDRDFYEQYF
TGTGCCAGCAGTTTTAACAGGGACAGGGACTTCTACGAGCAGTACTTC
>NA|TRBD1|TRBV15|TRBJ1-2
CATSRGTGGKANYGYTF
TGTGCCACCAGCAGAGGCACAGGGGGCAAGGCTAACTATGGCTACACCTTC
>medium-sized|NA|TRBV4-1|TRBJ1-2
CASSQADGVGYGYTF
TGCGCCAGCAGCCAAGCGGACGGGGTGGGCTATGGCTACACCTTC
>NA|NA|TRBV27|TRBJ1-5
CASSLYRAGGNQPQHF
TGTGCCAGCAGTTTATACAGGGCGGGTGGCAATCAGCCCCAGCATTTT
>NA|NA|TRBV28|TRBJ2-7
CASSLSPGPSYEQYF
TGTGCCAGCAGTTTATCGCCAGGGCCCTCCTACGAGCAGTACTTC
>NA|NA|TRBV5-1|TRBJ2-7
CASRRTDRGTYEQYF
TGCGCCAGCAGGAGAACGGACAGAGGAACCTACGAGCAGTACTTC
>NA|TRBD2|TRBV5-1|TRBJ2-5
CASSLRLAGGPAPETQYF
TGCGCCAGCAGCTTGAGACTAGCGGGGGGTCCGGCCCCAGAGACCCAGTACTTC
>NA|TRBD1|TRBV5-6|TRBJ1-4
CASSLLGQGGEKLFF
TGTGCCAGCAGCTTGTTGGGACAGGGTGGCGAAAAACTGTTTTTT
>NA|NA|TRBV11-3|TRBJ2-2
CASSLGSQANTGELFF
TGTGCCAGCAGCTTAGGAAGCCAAGCGAACACCGGGGAGCTGTTTTTT
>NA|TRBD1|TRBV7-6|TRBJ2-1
CASTSTPGQGAGNEQFF
TGTGCCAGCACCTCCACGCCGGGACAGGGGGCGGGTAATGAGCAGTTCTTC
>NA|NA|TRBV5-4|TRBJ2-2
CASSLGRSAGELFF
TGTGCCAGCAGCTTGGGGAGAAGTGCCGGGGAGCTGTTTTTT
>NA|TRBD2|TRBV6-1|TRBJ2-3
CASSDTSGGTDTQYF
TGTGCCAGCAGTGATACTAGCGGGGGCACAGATACGCAGTATTTT
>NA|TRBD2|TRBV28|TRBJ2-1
CASSSVGQRGYNEQFF
TGTGCCAGCAGTTCTGTGGGGCAGCGGGGCTACAATGAGCAGTTCTTC
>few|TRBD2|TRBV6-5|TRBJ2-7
CASSYGTSENYEQYF
TGTGCCAGCAGTTACGGGACTAGCGAGAACTACGAGCAGTACTTC
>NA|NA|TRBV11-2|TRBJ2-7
CASSSYGLSSYEQYF
TGTGCCAGCAGCTCTTACGGACTATCCTCCTACGAGCAGTACTTC
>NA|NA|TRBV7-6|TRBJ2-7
CASSARPRGGEQYF
TGTGCCAGCAGCGCTCGGCCCCGAGGGGGCGAGCAGTACTTC
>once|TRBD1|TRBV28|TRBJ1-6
CASSPRTGINSPLHF
TGTGCCAGCAGTCCCCGGACAGGTATTAATTCACCCCTCCACTTT
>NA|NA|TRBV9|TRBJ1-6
CASSVAGSHNSPLHF
TGTGCCAGCAGCGTAGCGGGATCCCATAATTCACCCCTCCACTTT
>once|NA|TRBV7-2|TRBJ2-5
CASSSEETQYF
TGTGCCAGCAGCTCAGAAGAGACCCAGTACTTC
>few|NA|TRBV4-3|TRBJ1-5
CASSQDRTAGRAQHF
TGCGCCAGCAGCCAAGATAGGACAGCCGGCAGGGCCCAGCATTTT
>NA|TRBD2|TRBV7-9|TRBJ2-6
CASSLETSAGANVLTF
TGTGCCAGCAGCTTAGAAACTAGCGCTGGGGCCAACGTCCTGACTTTC
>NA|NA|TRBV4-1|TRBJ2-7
CASSQVYLPDTYEQYF
TGCGCCAGCAGCCAAGTCTATCTCCCCGATACCTACGAGCAGTACTTC
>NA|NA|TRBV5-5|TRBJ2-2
CASSPGGTGELFF
TGTGCCAGCAGCCCTGGAGGGACCGGGGAGCTGTTTTTT
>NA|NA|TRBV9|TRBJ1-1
CASSPPSGTEAFF
TGTGCCAGCAGCCCCCCGAGTGGCACTGAAGCTTTCTTT
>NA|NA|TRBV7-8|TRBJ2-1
CASSLTSNRQLFNEQFF
TGTGCCAGCAGCTTGACGAGCAACAGACAGCTTTTCAATGAGCAGTTCTTC
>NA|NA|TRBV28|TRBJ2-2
CASTPWTAGTGELFF
TGTGCCAGCACTCCTTGGACAGCTGGCACCGGGGAGCTGTTTTTT
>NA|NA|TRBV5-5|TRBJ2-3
CASSLSYGEDTQYF
TGTGCCAGCAGCTTGAGTTACGGGGAAGATACGCAGTATTTT
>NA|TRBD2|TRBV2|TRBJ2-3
CASNPLTSGRYGTDTQYF
TGTGCCAGCAACCCTTTGACTAGCGGGAGGTATGGCACAGATACGCAGTATTTT
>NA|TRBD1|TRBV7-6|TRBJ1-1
CASSLGLLRGGKNTEAFF
TGTGCCAGCAGCTTAGGTCTCCTAAGAGGGGGCAAAAACACTGAAGCTTTCTTT
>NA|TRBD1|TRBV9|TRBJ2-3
CASSVALTGGSDTQYF
TGTGCCAGCAGCGTAGCTTTGACAGGGGGCTCAGATACGCAGTATTTT
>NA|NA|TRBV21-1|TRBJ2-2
CASSKPPQGTDTGELFF
TGTGCCAGCAGCAAACCCCCACAGGGTACAGACACCGGGGAGCTGTTTTTT
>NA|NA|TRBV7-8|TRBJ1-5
CASSYGGGRINQPQHF
TGTGCCAGCAGCTACGGGGGGGGGCGAATCAATCAGCCCCAGCATTTT